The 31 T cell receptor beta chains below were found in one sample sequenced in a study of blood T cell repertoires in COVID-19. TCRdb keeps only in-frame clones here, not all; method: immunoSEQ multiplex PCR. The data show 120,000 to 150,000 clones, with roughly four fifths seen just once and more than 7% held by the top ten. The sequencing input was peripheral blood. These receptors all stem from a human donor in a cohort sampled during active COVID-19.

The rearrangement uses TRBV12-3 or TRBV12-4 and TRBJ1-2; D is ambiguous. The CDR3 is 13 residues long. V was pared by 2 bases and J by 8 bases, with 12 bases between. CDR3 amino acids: CASSLSSGSGYTF. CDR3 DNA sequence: TGTGCCAGCAGTTTATCATCAGGAAGCGGCTACACCTTC.

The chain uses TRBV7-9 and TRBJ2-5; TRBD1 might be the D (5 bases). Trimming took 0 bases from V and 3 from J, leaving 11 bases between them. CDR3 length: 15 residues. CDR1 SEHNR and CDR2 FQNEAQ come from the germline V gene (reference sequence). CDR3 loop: CASSLAVQGEETQYF. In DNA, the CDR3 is TGTGCCAGCAGCTTAGCGGTTCAAGGGGAAGAGACCCAGTACTTC.

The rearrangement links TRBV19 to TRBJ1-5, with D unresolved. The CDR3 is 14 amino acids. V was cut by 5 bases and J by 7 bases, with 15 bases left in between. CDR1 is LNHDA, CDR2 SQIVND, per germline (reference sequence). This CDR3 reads CASSEADAGQPQHF. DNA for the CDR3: TGTGCCAGTAGTGAGGCGGACGCGGGACAGCCCCAGCATTTT. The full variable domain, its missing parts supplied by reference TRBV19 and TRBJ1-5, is DGGITQSPKYLFRKEGQNVTLSCEQNLNHDAMYWYRQDPGQGLRLIYYSQIVNDFQKGDIAEGYSVSREKKESFPLTVTSAQKNPTAFYLCASSEADAGQPQHFGDGTRLSIL.

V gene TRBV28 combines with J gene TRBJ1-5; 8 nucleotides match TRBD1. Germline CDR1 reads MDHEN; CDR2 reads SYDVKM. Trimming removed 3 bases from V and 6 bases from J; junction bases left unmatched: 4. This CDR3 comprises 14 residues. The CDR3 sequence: CASSFPGGGQPQHF. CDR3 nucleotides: TGTGCCAGCAGTTTCCCAGGGGGCGGTCAGCCCCAGCATTTT.

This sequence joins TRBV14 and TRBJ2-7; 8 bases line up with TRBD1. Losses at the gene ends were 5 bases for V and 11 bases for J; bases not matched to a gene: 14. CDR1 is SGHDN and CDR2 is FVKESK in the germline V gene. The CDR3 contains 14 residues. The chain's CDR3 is CASSTRTGLYREYF. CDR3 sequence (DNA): TGTGCCAGCAGCACCCGGACAGGGCTCTACCGAGAGTACTTC.

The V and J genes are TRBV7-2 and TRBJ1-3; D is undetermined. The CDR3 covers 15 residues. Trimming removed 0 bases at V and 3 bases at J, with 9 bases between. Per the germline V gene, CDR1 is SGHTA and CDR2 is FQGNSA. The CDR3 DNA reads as TGTGCCAGCAGCTTAGCCCCGAGCTTTGGAAACACCATATATTTT. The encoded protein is CASSLAPSFGNTIYF.

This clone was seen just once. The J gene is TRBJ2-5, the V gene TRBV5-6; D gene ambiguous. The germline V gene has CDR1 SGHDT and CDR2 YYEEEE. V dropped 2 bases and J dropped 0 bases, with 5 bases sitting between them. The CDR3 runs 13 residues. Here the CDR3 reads CASSFYNQETQYF. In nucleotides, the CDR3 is TGTGCCAGCAGCTTTTATAACCAAGAGACCCAGTACTTC. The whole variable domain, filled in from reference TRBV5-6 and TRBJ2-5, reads DAGVTQSPTHLIKTRGQQVTLRCSPKSGHDTVSWYQQALGQGPQFIFQYYEEEERQRGNFPDRFSGHQFPNYSSELNVNALLLGDSALYLCASSFYNQETQYFGPGTRLLVL.

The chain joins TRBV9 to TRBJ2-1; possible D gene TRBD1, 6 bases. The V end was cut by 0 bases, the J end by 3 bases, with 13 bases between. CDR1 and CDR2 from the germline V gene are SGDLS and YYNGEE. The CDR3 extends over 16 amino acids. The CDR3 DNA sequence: TGTGCCAGCAGCGTAGTAGGGGGAAGGGACTACAATGAGCAGTTCTTC. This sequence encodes CASSVVGGRDYNEQFF.

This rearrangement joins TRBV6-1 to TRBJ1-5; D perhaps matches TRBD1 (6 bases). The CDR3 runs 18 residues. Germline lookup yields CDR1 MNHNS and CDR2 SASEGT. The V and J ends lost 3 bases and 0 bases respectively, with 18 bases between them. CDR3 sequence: CASSEARTARASNQPQHF. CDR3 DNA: TGTGCCAGCAGTGAGGCTAGGACAGCCCGGGCTAGCAATCAGCCCCAGCATTTT.

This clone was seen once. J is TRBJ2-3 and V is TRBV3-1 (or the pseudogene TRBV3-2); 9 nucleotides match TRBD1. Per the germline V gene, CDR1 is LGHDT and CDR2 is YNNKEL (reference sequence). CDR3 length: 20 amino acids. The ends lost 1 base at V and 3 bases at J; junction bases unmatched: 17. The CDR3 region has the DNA TGTGCCAGCAGCCAAGCACCCTTGCGGACAGGGGTCACCTCGACAGATACGCAGTATTTT. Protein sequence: CASSQAPLRTGVTSTDTQYF.

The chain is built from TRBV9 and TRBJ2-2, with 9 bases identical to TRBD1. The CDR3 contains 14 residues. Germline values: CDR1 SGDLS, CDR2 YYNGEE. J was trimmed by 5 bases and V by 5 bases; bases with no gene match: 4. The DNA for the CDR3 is TGTGCCAGCAGGCGGACAGGGGTGACCGGGGAGCTGTTTTTT. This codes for CASRRTGVTGELFF.

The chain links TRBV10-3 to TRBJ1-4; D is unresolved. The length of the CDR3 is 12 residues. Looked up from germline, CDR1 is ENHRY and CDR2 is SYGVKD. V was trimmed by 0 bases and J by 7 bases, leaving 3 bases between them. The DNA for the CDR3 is TGTGCCATCAGTGAGTCGCGTGAAAAACTGTTTTTT. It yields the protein CAISESREKLFF.

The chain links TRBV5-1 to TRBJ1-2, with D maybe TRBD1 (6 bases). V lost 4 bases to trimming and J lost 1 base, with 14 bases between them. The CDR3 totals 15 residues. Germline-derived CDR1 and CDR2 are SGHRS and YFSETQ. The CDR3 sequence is CASSPNGQLNYGYTF. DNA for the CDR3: TGCGCCAGCAGCCCAAACGGACAGCTTAACTATGGCTACACCTTC.

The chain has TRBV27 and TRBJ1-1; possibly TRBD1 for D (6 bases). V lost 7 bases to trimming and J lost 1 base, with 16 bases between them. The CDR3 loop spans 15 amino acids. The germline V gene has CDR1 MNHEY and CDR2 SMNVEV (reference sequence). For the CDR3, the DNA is TGTGCCAGCATAAAAGGGGGGGCGGGGAACACTGAAGCTTTCTTT. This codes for CASIKGGAGNTEAFF.

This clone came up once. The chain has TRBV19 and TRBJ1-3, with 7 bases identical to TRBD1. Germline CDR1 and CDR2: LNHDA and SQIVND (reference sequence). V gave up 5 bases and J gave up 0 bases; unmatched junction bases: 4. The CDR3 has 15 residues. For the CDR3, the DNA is TGTGCCAGTAGTGTCCCAGGGGGCTCTGGAAACACCATATATTTT. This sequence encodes CASSVPGGSGNTIYF.

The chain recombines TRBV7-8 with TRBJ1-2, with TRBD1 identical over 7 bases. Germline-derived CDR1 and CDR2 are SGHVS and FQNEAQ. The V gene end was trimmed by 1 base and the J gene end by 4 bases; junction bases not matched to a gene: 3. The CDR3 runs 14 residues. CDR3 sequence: CASSLGTGRYGYTF. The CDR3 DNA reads TGTGCCAGCAGCTTAGGGACAGGCCGCTATGGCTACACCTTC.

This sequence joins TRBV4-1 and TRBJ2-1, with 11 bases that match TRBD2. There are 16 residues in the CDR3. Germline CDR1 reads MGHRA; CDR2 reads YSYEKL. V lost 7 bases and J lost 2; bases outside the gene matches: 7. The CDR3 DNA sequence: TGCGCCAGCACCCTAGCGGGGGGCCCCACCTACAATGAGCAGTTCTTC. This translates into CASTLAGGPTYNEQFF.

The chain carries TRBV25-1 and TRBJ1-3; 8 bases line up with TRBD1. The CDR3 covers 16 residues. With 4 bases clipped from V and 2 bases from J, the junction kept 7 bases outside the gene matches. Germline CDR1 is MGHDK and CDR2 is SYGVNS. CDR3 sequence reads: CASSAWDRSTGNTIYF. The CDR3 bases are TGTGCCAGCAGTGCCTGGGACAGGTCGACTGGAAACACCATATATTTT.

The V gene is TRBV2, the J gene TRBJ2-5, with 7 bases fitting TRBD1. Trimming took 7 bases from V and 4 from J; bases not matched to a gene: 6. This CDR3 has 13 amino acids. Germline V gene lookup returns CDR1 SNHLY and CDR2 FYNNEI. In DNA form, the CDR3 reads TGTGCCAGCAACTCCCCAGGGGGAGAGACCCAGTACTTC. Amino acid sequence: CASNSPGGETQYF.

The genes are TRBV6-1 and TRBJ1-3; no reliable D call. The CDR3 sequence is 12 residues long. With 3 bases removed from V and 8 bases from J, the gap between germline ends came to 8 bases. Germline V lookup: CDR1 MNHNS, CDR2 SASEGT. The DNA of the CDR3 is TGTGCCAGCAGTGATGCGGTGGACACCATATATTTT. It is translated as CASSDAVDTIYF.

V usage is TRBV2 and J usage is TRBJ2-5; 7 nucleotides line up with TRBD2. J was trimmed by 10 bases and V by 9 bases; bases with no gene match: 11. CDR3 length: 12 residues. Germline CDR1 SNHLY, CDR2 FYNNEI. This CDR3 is CARHGFGEGQYF. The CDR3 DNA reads TGTGCCAGGCACGGATTTGGGGAGGGCCAGTACTTC.

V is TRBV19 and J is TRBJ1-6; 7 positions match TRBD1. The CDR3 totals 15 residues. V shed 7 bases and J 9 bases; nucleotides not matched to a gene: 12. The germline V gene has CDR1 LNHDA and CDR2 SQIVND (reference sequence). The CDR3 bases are TGTGCCAGTACTACACGAACAGGGGTTGGTTCACCCCTCCACTTT. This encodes CASTTRTGVGSPLHF.

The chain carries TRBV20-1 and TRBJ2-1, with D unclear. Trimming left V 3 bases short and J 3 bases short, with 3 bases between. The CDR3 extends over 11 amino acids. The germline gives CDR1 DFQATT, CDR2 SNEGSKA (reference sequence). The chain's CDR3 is CSARYYNEQFF. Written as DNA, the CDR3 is TGCAGTGCTAGGTACTACAATGAGCAGTTCTTC.

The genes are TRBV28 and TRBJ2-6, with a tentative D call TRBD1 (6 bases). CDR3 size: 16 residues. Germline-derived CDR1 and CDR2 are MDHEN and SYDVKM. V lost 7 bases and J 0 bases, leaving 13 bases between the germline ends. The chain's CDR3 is CASKKGENSGANVLTF. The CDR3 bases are TGTGCCAGCAAGAAGGGGGAGAACTCTGGGGCCAACGTCCTGACTTTC.

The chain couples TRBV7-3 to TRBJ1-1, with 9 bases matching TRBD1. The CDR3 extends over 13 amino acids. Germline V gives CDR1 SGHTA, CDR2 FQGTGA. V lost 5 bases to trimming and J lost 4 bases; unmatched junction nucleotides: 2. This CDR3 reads CASSGTGSTEAFF. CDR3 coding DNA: TGTGCCAGCAGCGGGACAGGGTCCACTGAAGCTTTCTTT.

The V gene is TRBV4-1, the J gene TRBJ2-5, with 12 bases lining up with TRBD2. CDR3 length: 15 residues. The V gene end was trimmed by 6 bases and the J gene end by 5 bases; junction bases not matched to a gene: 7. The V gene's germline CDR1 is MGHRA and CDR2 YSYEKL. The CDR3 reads CASRETSGSTETQYF. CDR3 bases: TGCGCCAGCAGGGAGACTAGCGGGAGTACGGAGACCCAGTACTTC.

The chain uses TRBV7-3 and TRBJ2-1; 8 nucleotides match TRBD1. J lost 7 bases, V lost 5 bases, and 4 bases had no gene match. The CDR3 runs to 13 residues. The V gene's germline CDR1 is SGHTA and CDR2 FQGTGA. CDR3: CASSPNRGNEQFF. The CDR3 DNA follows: TGTGCCAGCAGCCCGAACAGGGGGAATGAGCAGTTCTTC.

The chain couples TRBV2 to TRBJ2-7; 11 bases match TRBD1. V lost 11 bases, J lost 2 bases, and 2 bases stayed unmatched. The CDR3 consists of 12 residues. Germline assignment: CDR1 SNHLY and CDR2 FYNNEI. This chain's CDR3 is CAAGQGAYEQYF. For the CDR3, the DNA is TGTGCCGCGGGACAGGGGGCCTACGAGCAGTACTTC.

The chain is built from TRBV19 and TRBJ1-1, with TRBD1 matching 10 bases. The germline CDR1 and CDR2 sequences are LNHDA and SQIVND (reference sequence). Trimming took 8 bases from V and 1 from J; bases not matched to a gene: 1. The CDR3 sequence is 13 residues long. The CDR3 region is CASRDRGNTEAFF. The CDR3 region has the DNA TGTGCCAGTCGGGACAGGGGGAACACTGAAGCTTTCTTT.

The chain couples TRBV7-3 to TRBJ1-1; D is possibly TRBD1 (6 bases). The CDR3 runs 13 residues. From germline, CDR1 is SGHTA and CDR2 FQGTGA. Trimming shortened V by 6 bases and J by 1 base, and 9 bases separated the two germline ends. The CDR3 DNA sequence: TGTGCCAGCAGACAACAGGGGAACACTGAAGCTTTCTTT. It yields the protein CASRQQGNTEAFF.

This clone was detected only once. In DNA, the CDR3 is TGTGCCAGCTCACCATTCCAGGGGGCTGACGAGCAGTACTTC. Protein: CASSPFQGADEQYF. The rearrangement links TRBV18 to TRBJ2-7, with 8 bases aligning to TRBD1. CDR3 size: 14 residues. V shed 2 bases, J shed 5 bases, and the junction held 5 bases outside the gene matches. Germline CDR1 KGHSH, CDR2 LQKENI.